This T cell receptor (beta chain) was identified during a study of CD8+CD57+ T cells in acquired aplastic anemia (dated by TCRdb to the late 2010s). As for the study more broadly: Extracted DNA from sorted CD4+ and CD8+ cells averaged about 3 ug, ranging from roughly 0.17 to 27.4 ug. A CD8+CD57+ expansion meant a frequency higher than the mean frequency seen in healthy subjects. Findings and caveats that apply to the study as a whole: No significant difference in CD8+ Simpson's diversity was found between patients and healthy controls (P=0.060). Around 28 CD8+ CDR3 sequences were found to be shared between patients and controls, but these sequences appeared to be highly expressed in patients and within the immunodominant clones of the patients.

This clonotype was observed a few times. Which antigen it targets is not known. Relative to the germline gene, one junction end is altered; a read error may explain this. Profiling of TCR beta VDJ combinations and CDR3 sequences used genomic DNA as the template. An Illumina HiSeq 2000 was used for TCR repertoire sequencing. The paper's processing steps were these. Repertoire assessment relied on Simpson's diversity index, CDR3 size and DJ length profiles, and TRBV/TRBJ rearrangement plots. The immunodominant clone was defined as the most abundant DNA sequence in deep sequencing data. CDR3 amino acid sequences were screened for sharing across subjects and were compared with published repertoires and the VDJdb database. The public reads were quality trimmed at Q25 with fastp and then assembled into clones with MiXCR by TCRdb, keeping productive beta chains. Identical CDR3 proteins give one entry, which carries the most common genes and DNA. TCRdb's processing, not the authors', yielded these V and J calls. The sample yields under 500,000 distinct CDR3 sequences; over 25% were counted once. In total, the top ten clones hold less than 0.85% of the sample.

Expansion of CD8+CD57+ cells had been shown by flow cytometry in the patients chosen for sequencing. Every patient had a diagnosis of severe acquired aplastic anemia based on International Study of Aplastic Anemia and Agranulocytosis and Camitta criteria. No therapy had been received by the patients at the time of blood sampling. In the study, sorted CD4+ and CD8+ blood T cells from patients with severe aplastic anemia and from healthy subjects underwent deep sequencing of TCR repertoires. Patients were enrolled under clinicaltrials.gov protocols 00001620, 01623167, 00001397, 00071045, 00081523 and 00961064 in the USA. Ficoll-Paque density gradient centrifugation was used to isolate peripheral blood mononuclear cells. Before DNA extraction, CD4+ and CD8+ T cells were sorted by FACS or by magnetic beads. Taken from the germline V gene (reference sequence), the CDR1 and CDR2 loops are PRHDT and FYEKMQ. From the cysteine up to the phenylalanine, the CDR3 has a length of 18 residues. The read is trimmed to its CDR3 DNA, 54 bases read in frame from base 1.

This receptor was obtained from a human donor with aplastic anemia. Sequenced input: sorted CD4+, CD8+, or CD8+CD57+ T cells (not recorded which) from PBMCs. Recombination linked TRBV13 to TRBJ2-6, with the D segment possibly TRBD1 or TRBD2, each aligning over 6 bases. This receptor has the CDR3 CASSLKGPGGSGANILTF. The DNA sequence reads TGTGCCAGCAGCTTAAAGGGACCCGGGGGCTCTGGGGCCAACATCCTGACTTTC.